The 17 T cell receptor beta chains listed next were all sequenced from one sample in a study of blood T cell repertoires in COVID-19. Repertoires were generated with immunoSEQ multiplex PCR, while TCRdb's copy carries only in-frame clones and drops some. The sample lists over 65,000 clones, over 85% occurring once. The sequenced sample consisted of peripheral blood. The receptors here all came from a man aged 50 to 60 with active COVID-19.

V is TRBV6-1 and J is TRBJ1-2; TRBD1 might be the D (6 bases). The CDR3 totals 16 residues. CDR1 MNHNS and CDR2 SASEGT come from the germline V gene. V lost 4 bases and J 6 bases, leaving 21 bases between the germline ends. CDR3 in DNA: TGTGCCAGCAGTGGGACAGACAAGGGAGCCCGTCATGGCTACACCTTC. Residues: CASSGTDKGARHGYTF.

The chain joins TRBV19 to TRBJ2-3; 8 nucleotides align to TRBD2. The CDR3 runs to 13 residues. Germline loops: CDR1 LNHDA, CDR2 SQIVND (reference sequence). Trimming cost V 9 bases and J 4 bases; bases outside gene matches: 6. For the CDR3, the DNA is TGTGCCAGCCTTAGCGGGAACTCAGATACGCAGTATTTT. Protein: CASLSGNSDTQYF.

The chain recombines TRBV11-3 with TRBJ2-1; D not certain. Germline CDR1 and CDR2: SGHNT and YENEEA. Trimming shortened V by 5 bases and J by 6 bases, and 8 bases separated the two germline ends. The CDR3 consists of 12 residues. CDR3 bases: TGTGCCAGCAGCCCCCGTCTCAATGAGCAGTTCTTC. Its protein product is CASSPRLNEQFF.

The V gene is TRBV28, the J gene TRBJ2-3, with 11 bases matching TRBD2. Germline assignment: CDR1 MDHEN and CDR2 SYDVKM. The ends lost 6 bases at V and 2 bases at J; junction bases unmatched: 1. The length of the CDR3 is 14 residues. Here the CDR3 reads CASRLAGVTDTQYF. The CDR3 nucleotides are TGTGCCAGCAGACTAGCGGGAGTCACAGATACGCAGTATTTT.

The rearrangement uses TRBV6-1 and TRBJ1-3; D possibly corresponds to TRBD1 (6 bases). V gave up 3 bases and J gave up 4 bases, with 19 bases separating them. From germline, CDR1 is MNHNS and CDR2 SASEGT. The CDR3 sequence is 17 residues long. CDR3 coding DNA: TGTGCCAGCAGTGACCCACGGACAGTCCTACTGGGAAACACCATATATTTT. This gives the protein CASSDPRTVLLGNTIYF.

V usage is TRBV30 and J usage is TRBJ1-4; 7 bases are shared with TRBD1. Germline V gene data show CDR1 as GTSNPN and CDR2 as SVGIG (reference sequence). J lost 8 bases, V lost 0 bases, and 12 bases had no gene match. This CDR3 has 16 residues. In nucleotides, the CDR3 is TGTGCCTGGAGTGTGGGGCAGGGGGGCCTTTGGGAAAAACTGTTTTTT. Its translation: CAWSVGQGGLWEKLFF.

The chain employs TRBV28 and TRBJ1-2, with 12 bases identical to TRBD1. Losses at the gene ends were 5 bases for V and 4 bases for J; bases not matched to a gene: 5. Germline V lookup: CDR1 MDHEN, CDR2 SYDVKM. CDR3 length equals 15 residues. The CDR3 protein is CASSPGTGGPYGYTF. The CDR3 region has the DNA TGTGCCAGCAGTCCCGGGACAGGGGGCCCCTATGGCTACACCTTC.

The chain links TRBV6-6 to TRBJ1-3; no reliable D call. The V gene lost 6 bases and the J gene lost 3 bases, with 9 bases spanning the gap. The CDR3 runs 13 residues. In germline, CDR1 is MNHNY, CDR2 SVGAGI (reference sequence). CDR3 sequence reads: CASRLTLGNTIYF. CDR3 coding DNA: TGTGCCAGCAGGTTGACACTTGGAAACACCATATATTTT.

The chain links TRBV28 to TRBJ1-5, with a possible D match to TRBD1 (6 bases). Deletions cut 6 bases from V and 4 bases from J, with 19 bases between. The CDR3 has 16 amino acids. In germline, CDR1 is MDHEN, CDR2 SYDVKM. The DNA for the CDR3 is TGTGCCAGCAGGGACATCGACAGGCCCCCTAATCAGCCCCAGCATTTT. Translated: CASRDIDRPPNQPQHF. Full variable domain (outside the CDR3, taken from reference TRBV28 and TRBJ1-5): DVKVTQSSRYLVKRTGEKVFLECVQDMDHENMFWYRQDPGLGLRLIYFSYDVKMKEKGDIPEGYSVSREKKERFSLILESASTNQTSMYLCASRDIDRPPNQPQHFGDGTRLSIL.

The CDR3 sequence: CASSQDTWAGRSYEQYF. DNA of the CDR3: TGTGCCAGCAGCCAAGATACTTGGGCGGGTAGGAGCTACGAGCAGTACTTC. The rearrangement uses TRBV3-1 (or the pseudogene TRBV3-2) and TRBJ2-7, with D possibly matching TRBD2 (5 bases). V lost 0 bases and J lost 3, with 18 bases in between. Per the germline V gene, CDR1 is LGHDT and CDR2 is YNNKEL (reference sequence). This CDR3 has 17 amino acids.

V and J are TRBV6-4 and TRBJ2-7; D unresolved. Trimming removed 8 bases from V and 5 bases from J, with 7 bases in between. CDR3 length: 10 residues. Germline-derived CDR1 and CDR2 are MRHNA and SNTAGT. The CDR3 is CASPSDEQYF. Written as DNA, the CDR3 is TGTGCCAGCCCCTCAGACGAGCAGTACTTC.

This clone was counted at least ten times. V and J are TRBV19 and TRBJ1-5; 11 bases line up with TRBD1. The V gene end was trimmed by 3 bases and the J gene end by 0 bases; junction bases not matched to a gene: 7. Germline CDR1 is LNHDA and CDR2 is SQIVND (reference sequence). The CDR3 is 18 residues long. CDR3 amino acids: CASSIGQGAIYSNQPQHF. The CDR3 region has the DNA TGTGCCAGTAGTATTGGACAGGGGGCGATTTATAGCAATCAGCCCCAGCATTTT. Complete variable domain (other parts from reference TRBV19 and TRBJ1-5): DGGITQSPKYLFRKEGQNVTLSCEQNLNHDAMYWYRQDPGQGLRLIYYSQIVNDFQKGDIAEGYSVSREKKESFPLTVTSAQKNPTAFYLCASSIGQGAIYSNQPQHFGDGTRLSIL.

The V gene is TRBV2, the J gene TRBJ1-3; D gene ambiguous. There are 15 residues in the CDR3. Germline-derived CDR1 and CDR2 are SNHLY and FYNNEI. Deletions cut 4 bases from V and 0 bases from J, with 10 bases between. The CDR3 loop reads CASSGARLSGNTIYF. DNA of the CDR3: TGTGCCAGCAGTGGGGCACGGCTCTCTGGAAACACCATATATTTT.

A few counts support this clone. The chain combines TRBV11-2 with TRBJ2-1; D not resolved. There are 14 residues in the CDR3. The V gene's germline CDR1 is SGHAT and CDR2 FQNNGV. The germline V and J ends were trimmed by 3 bases and 2 bases, with 8 bases remaining between them. CDR3 coding DNA: TGTGCCAGCAGCTTGCGTACGCCCTACAATGAGCAGTTCTTC. Translated: CASSLRTPYNEQFF.

The chain links TRBV7-9 to TRBJ1-4; TRBD1 agrees at 10 bases. The length of the CDR3 is 17 residues. CDR1 is SEHNR, CDR2 FQNEAQ, per germline (reference sequence). V was pared by 4 bases and J by 5 bases, with 10 bases of the junction left unmatched. The CDR3 loop is CASSSGDRGRQNEKLFF. CDR3 nucleotides: TGTGCCAGCAGCTCCGGGGACAGGGGCCGCCAGAATGAAAAACTGTTTTTT.

This chain connects TRBV6-6 to TRBJ1-1; maybe TRBD1 (5 bases). Germline V lookup: CDR1 MNHNY, CDR2 SVGAGI (reference sequence). V lost 4 bases and J lost 5, with 17 bases in between. This CDR3 spans 15 amino acids. The DNA for the CDR3 is TGTGCCAGCAGTTCCATCCCCGGGGGGGGGACTGAAGCTTTCTTT. Protein: CASSSIPGGGTEAFF.

The J gene is TRBJ1-1, the V gene TRBV12-5; D is ambiguous. The germline gives CDR1 LGHNT, CDR2 FRNRAP. The germline V and J ends were trimmed by 2 bases and 2 bases, with 9 bases remaining between them. CDR3 length: 14 amino acids. This chain's CDR3 is CASGLSEINTEAFF. The CDR3 DNA reads as TGTGCTAGTGGTTTGTCGGAGATAAACACTGAAGCTTTCTTT.